What follows is one T cell receptor beta chain and its context. Its target is not known. The data derive from a study of cytomegalovirus exposure and HLA in healthy donors. General study findings and limits: According to a subsequent analysis, TCR clusters identified in the first cohort showed a tendency to co-occur across the 100 to 150 validation repertoires. Many donors carried some public TCRs, although rarity characterized most TCR sequences. As confirmed in vitro, a few CMV-associated chains were specific for CMV antigens.

The donors were members of the validation cohort, which comprised 120 subjects and was separate from the first cohort of 600 to 850 subjects. TCRdb keeps only in-frame clones here, not all; method: immunoSEQ multiplex PCR. The top ten clones hold over 6% of a sample with 90,000 to 150,000 clones, around 89% of them seen once. The CDR3 consists of 12 residues. Germline V gene data show CDR1 as LNHDA and CDR2 as SQIVND (reference sequence). Trimming cost V 10 bases and J 2 bases, with 12 bases left between them. The rearrangement links TRBV19 to TRBJ2-7; the D gene is possibly TRBD1 (6 bases). The source of this sequence is a woman under 30 in good health and CMV-seropositive. Sample: PBMCs. CDR3 amino acids: CANDRRTYEQYF. CDR3 bases: TGTGCCAACGACAGGAGAACCTACGAGCAGTACTTC.